These 26 T cell receptor beta chains share one sample of origin, sequenced in a study of T-cell memory formation after mild COVID-19. TCRdb redid the calling of the 5' RACE reads with MiXCR, one entry per CDR3 protein. In the table there are 100,000 to 150,000 distinct CDR3 sequences, approximately 5.9% of which are singletons. The sequencing input was PBMCs or a T cell subset sorted from them (not recorded which). The receptors shown here come from an adult woman who had mild COVID-19 (a few samples of this study predate the infection). Cell type and time point are not known.

The chain combines TRBV11-1 with TRBJ1-1, with D possibly TRBD1 on 6 matching bases. The CDR3 has 14 amino acids. The germline gives CDR1 SGHAT, CDR2 FQDESV (reference sequence). With 1 base removed from V and 5 bases from J, the gap between germline ends came to 11 bases. Here the CDR3 reads CASSLVGRGTEAFF. In nucleotides, the CDR3 is TGTGCCAGCAGCTTAGTAGGCAGGGGTACTGAAGCTTTCTTT.

This clonotype was observed many times. This rearrangement joins TRBV7-2 to TRBJ2-7; D unresolved. The CDR3 loop spans 13 amino acids. Between the trimmed V and J ends, which lost 7 bases and 3 bases, there was a span of 13 bases. The V gene's germline CDR1 is SGHTA and CDR2 FQGNSA. This CDR3 is CASTPPGRYEQYF. The DNA of the CDR3 is TGTGCCAGCACCCCCCCCGGGCGCTACGAGCAGTACTTC.

With regard to this clonotype: Given a much more abundant clone one base away, this may be a read error. This chain links TRBV5-1 with TRBJ1-1; the match to TRBD1 covers 8 bases. The CDR3 length is 13 residues. Looked up from germline, CDR1 is SGHRS and CDR2 is YFSETQ. With V trimmed by 4 bases and J by 7 bases, 6 bases remained unmatched. The CDR3 region has the DNA TGCGCCAGCAGCCCAGGGGGCACCAATGAAGCTTTCTTT. This codes for CASSPGGTNEAFF.

This clonotype was seen a handful of times. V is TRBV4-1 and J is TRBJ2-5; 11 bases are shared with TRBD1. V lost 4 bases and J lost 1; bases outside the gene matches: 17. The CDR3 loop spans 20 amino acids. Germline V lookup: CDR1 MGHRA, CDR2 YSYEKL. The CDR3 bases are TGCGCCAGCAGCCCTCATCGGACAGGGGGCGTTCGCTTTGCCCAAGAGACCCAGTACTTC. Its translation: CASSPHRTGGVRFAQETQYF.

This clonotype was seen many times. The chain joins TRBV11-3 to TRBJ2-7; tentatively, D is TRBD2 (6 bases). This CDR3 comprises 15 residues. The germline V gene encodes CDR1 SGHNT and CDR2 YENEEA. V was clipped by 3 bases and J by 1 base, with 13 bases between them. This chain's CDR3 is CASSLGSGLSYEQYF. As DNA, the CDR3 is TGTGCCAGCAGCTTGGGATCGGGACTTTCCTACGAGCAGTACTTC.

The chain links TRBV6-6 to TRBJ1-1; no clear D. Between the trimmed V and J ends, which lost 6 bases and 0 bases, there was a span of 11 bases. This CDR3 comprises 14 residues. Per the germline V gene, CDR1 is MNHNY and CDR2 is SVGAGI (reference sequence). The CDR3 loop is CASSQTQVNTEAFF. The CDR3 nucleotides are TGTGCCAGCAGCCAAACCCAGGTGAACACTGAAGCTTTCTTT.

This clonotype was seen many times. The chain combines TRBV30 with TRBJ2-2; D is possibly TRBD2 (6 bases). CDR1 GTSNPN and CDR2 SVGIG come from the germline V gene (reference sequence). The CDR3 loop spans 16 amino acids. Trimming shortened V by 0 bases and J by 5 bases, and 16 bases separated the two germline ends. The CDR3 coding sequence is TGTGCCTGGAGTGTACGTTGGAGGAGGGAAACCGGGGAGCTGTTTTTT. Amino acid sequence: CAWSVRWRRETGELFF.

This chain uses TRBV24-1 with TRBJ1-2, with D possibly TRBD1 on 6 matching bases. Germline lookup yields CDR1 KGHDR and CDR2 SFDVKD. Trimming left V 1 base short and J 4 bases short, with 9 bases between. CDR3 length equals 14 residues. The CDR3 bases are TGTGCCACCAGTGATTTCGAGGACAGCTATGGCTACACCTTC. It encodes CATSDFEDSYGYTF.

The sample holds a few counts of this clonotype. This sequence joins TRBV7-3 and TRBJ2-1; D is undetermined. V lost 2 bases, J lost 6 bases, and 11 bases lay in between. This CDR3 is built from 14 residues. The germline CDR1 and CDR2 sequences are SGHTA and FQGTGA. CDR3 bases: TGTGCCAGCAGCTTAGCCCTGAGTGGCAATGAGCAGTTCTTC. This encodes CASSLALSGNEQFF. The variable domain in full, with the rest retrieved from reference TRBV7-3 and TRBJ2-1, is GAGVSQTPSNKVTEKGKYVELRCDPISGHTALYWYRQSLGQGPEFLIYFQGTGAADDSGLPNDRFFAVRPEGSVSTLKIQRTERGDSAVYLCASSLALSGNEQFFGPGTRLTVL.

This clonotype occurred a few times. The rearrangement links TRBV7-3 to TRBJ1-1, with 7 bases lining up with TRBD1. V shed 4 bases, J shed 0 bases, and the junction held 2 bases outside the gene matches. The CDR3 consists of 14 residues. Germline V gives CDR1 SGHTA, CDR2 FQGTGA. The CDR3: CASSSGQLNTEAFF. For the CDR3, the DNA is TGTGCCAGCAGCTCGGGACAGTTGAACACTGAAGCTTTCTTT.

There are many counts of this clonotype. The chain recombines TRBV27 with TRBJ2-1; perhaps D is TRBD1 or TRBD2 (6 bases each). CDR1 is MNHEY, CDR2 SMNVEV, per germline (reference sequence). The CDR3 sequence is 15 residues long. Between the trimmed V and J ends, which lost 6 bases and 4 bases, there was a span of 16 bases. This CDR3 reads CASSLRGQVYNEQFF. For the CDR3, the DNA is TGTGCCAGCAGCTTACGGGGGCAGGTTTACAATGAGCAGTTCTTC.

The chain couples TRBV5-1 to TRBJ2-3, with 11 bases identical to TRBD2. V lost 4 bases, J lost 3 bases, and 4 bases stayed unmatched. There are 15 residues in the CDR3. The germline V gene encodes CDR1 SGHRS and CDR2 YFSETQ. The DNA for the CDR3 is TGCGCCAGCAGCCTGGGACTAGCGGAGACAGATACGCAGTATTTT. Translating gives CASSLGLAETDTQYF.

This clonotype was seen a handful of times. V gene TRBV3-1 combines with J gene TRBJ2-3; D may be TRBD1 (6 bases). V was cut by 4 bases and J by 3 bases, with 14 bases left in between. The CDR3 contains 15 residues. Germline V gene lookup returns CDR1 LGHDT and CDR2 YNNKEL (reference sequence). The CDR3 region has the DNA TGTGCCAGCAGCCCTTTGGGGGCAAGGACAGATACGCAGTATTTT. Protein: CASSPLGARTDTQYF.

There are many counts of this clonotype. This chain links TRBV20-1 with TRBJ2-3; 9 bases line up with TRBD2. The CDR3 is 15 residues long. Trimming removed 5 bases from V and 1 base from J; junction bases left unmatched: 7. Germline-derived CDR1 and CDR2 are DFQATT and SNEGSKA (reference sequence). Here the CDR3 reads CSAHPSGDRTDTQYF. CDR3 nucleotides: TGCAGTGCTCACCCTAGCGGGGACCGCACAGATACGCAGTATTTT.

The chain couples TRBV6-2 or TRBV6-3 to TRBJ1-6; D possibly corresponds to TRBD1 (5 bases). Between the trimmed V and J ends, which lost 5 bases and 8 bases, there was a span of 10 bases. The CDR3 is 13 amino acids. The germline CDR1 and CDR2 sequences are MNHEY and SVGEGT. CDR3 nucleotide sequence: TGTGCCAGCAGTGATCTCAGGGATTCACCCCTCCACTTT. Protein sequence: CASSDLRDSPLHF.

The sample holds many counts of this clonotype. The chain has TRBV6-5 and TRBJ2-7, with TRBD2 matching 12 bases. The trim removed 5 bases at V and 4 bases at J, leaving 9 bases unmatched. CDR1 and CDR2 (germline): MNHEY, SVGAGI. The CDR3 covers 16 residues. This CDR3 is CASSRGLAGRKYEQYF. DNA of the CDR3: TGTGCCAGCAGTCGGGGACTAGCGGGTCGCAAATACGAGCAGTACTTC.

Many counts were recorded for this clonotype. V usage is TRBV21-1 and J usage is TRBJ1-1. TRBV21-1 is flagged as a pseudogene. The CDR3 runs 16 residues. CDR3 residues: CASSKPGRRLYTEAFF. Written as DNA, the CDR3 is TGTGCCAGCAGCAAACCGGGCCGAAGACTATACACTGAAGCTTTCTTT.

This chain links TRBV2 with TRBJ1-4; a weak D match, TRBD1 (5 bases). V lost 1 base and J lost 8, with 14 bases in between. This CDR3 is built from 15 residues. Germline V lookup: CDR1 SNHLY, CDR2 FYNNEI. CDR3 loop: CASSEEAGLREKLFF. The CDR3 DNA follows: TGTGCCAGCAGTGAAGAGGCAGGGTTACGGGAAAAACTGTTTTTT.

This clonotype occurred a few times. V and J are TRBV7-6 and TRBJ2-7; 10 positions agree with TRBD1. Looked up from germline, CDR1 is SGHVS and CDR2 is FNYEAQ. The CDR3 is made up of 18 amino acids. Unmatched junction bases numbered 14, after V lost 5 bases and J lost 1 base. CDR3 sequence: CASSERDRGIFLSYEQYF. The CDR3 nucleotides read TGTGCCAGCAGCGAAAGGGACAGGGGCATTTTTCTTTCCTACGAGCAGTACTTC.

This clonotype came up many times. The J gene is TRBJ2-1, the V gene TRBV7-2; 8 bases agree with TRBD2. The germline CDR1 and CDR2 sequences are SGHTA and FQGNSA. V lost 1 base, J lost 7 bases, and 9 bases stayed unmatched. The CDR3 consists of 16 residues. The CDR3 loop is CASSLESGLGRNEQFF. The CDR3 DNA is TGTGCCAGCAGCTTAGAATCGGGACTAGGTCGTAATGAGCAGTTCTTC.

This clonotype was counted between two and nine times. This chain connects TRBV10-3 to TRBJ2-1; D remains ambiguous. Deletions cut 2 bases from V and 10 bases from J, with 9 bases between. CDR1 and CDR2 (germline): ENHRY, SYGVKD. CDR3 size: 12 residues. The CDR3: CAISEQAEEQFF. CDR3 sequence (DNA): TGTGCCATCAGTGAGCAGGCAGAGGAGCAGTTCTTC.

This clonotype was counted only a few times. This chain links TRBV6-1 with TRBJ1-5; the match to TRBD1 covers 9 bases. The germline CDR1 and CDR2 sequences are MNHNS and SASEGT. CDR3 length: 15 amino acids. Trimming cost V 2 bases and J 3 bases; bases outside gene matches: 2. This chain's CDR3 is CASSERDRDNQPQHF. The CDR3 DNA reads as TGTGCCAGCAGTGAACGGGACAGGGACAATCAGCCCCAGCATTTT.

The V and J genes are TRBV30 and TRBJ2-1; D may be TRBD2 (7 bases). The CDR3 is made up of 17 amino acids. Trimming took off 1 base at V and 9 bases at J, with 25 bases between the two ends. Germline V gene sequence: CDR1 GTSNPN, CDR2 SVGIG (reference sequence). The CDR3 DNA reads as TGTGCCTGGAGTGCCCGAGACCTGGGGGGGCCTCTCCGTGAGCAGTTCTTC. This gives the protein CAWSARDLGGPLREQFF.

This clonotype turned up a few times. The chain is built from TRBV20-1 and TRBJ2-3; 13 positions match TRBD2. The germline V gene has CDR1 DFQATT and CDR2 SNEGSKA (reference sequence). The CDR3 spans 17 residues. V shed 1 base and J 8 bases; nucleotides not matched to a gene: 12. In DNA form, the CDR3 reads TGCAGTGCTAGAGGGCCGGGACTAGCGGGAAAGGGTGGTACGCAGTATTTT. Protein product: CSARGPGLAGKGGTQYF.

The chain combines TRBV29-1 with TRBJ1-1; a weak D match, TRBD1 (6 bases). The length of the CDR3 is 14 residues. Trimming removed 4 bases at V and 1 base at J, with 13 bases between. Germline values: CDR1 SQVTM, CDR2 ANQGSEA. CDR3 sequence reads: CSVVTQGENTEAFF. As DNA, the CDR3 is TGCAGCGTTGTAACACAGGGTGAGAACACTGAAGCTTTCTTT.

Details on this clonotype: This may stem from a read error, because a much larger clone lies one nucleotide away. This chain connects TRBV2 to TRBJ1-2; tentatively, D is TRBD1 (6 bases). The germline V gene encodes CDR1 SNHLY and CDR2 FYNNEI. This CDR3 is 13 amino acids long. CDR3 residues: CARSETGSSGYTF. In DNA, the CDR3 is TGTGCCAGAAGTGAAACAGGGTCCTCTGGCTACACCTTC.